This T cell receptor (beta chain) was recorded in a study of T cells in Graves' hyperthyroidism and ophthalmopathy. In the study overall: Sampling of peripheral blood happened at initial diagnosis, prior to any treatment.

Trimming removed 6 bases at V and 0 bases at J, with 13 bases between. The CDR3 is made up of 15 amino acids. CDR1 is KGHSH, CDR2 LQKENI, per germline. The study, taken as a whole, reports: A model of 13 V-J features distinguished ophthalmopathy from stable hyperthyroidism.

This clonotype was picked up many times. Its target is unknown. Amplification yielded TCR beta CDR3 regions, with RNA transcripts as the source. The HTBI set primed first-round TCR CDR3 RT-PCR. TCRdb recomputed calls from the multiplex PCR reads with MiXCR, one row per CDR3 protein. The table lists a few hundred thousand distinct CDR3 sequences, more than 15% of them singletons. Exclusions: uncontrolled infection, other autoimmune disease, pregnancy, lactation. The origin of this receptor is a woman aged 18-29 years with Graves' ophthalmopathy. The rearrangement uses TRBV18 and TRBJ2-3; the D gene is possibly TRBD2 (5 bases). Sequencing was performed on blood. The DNA of the CDR3 is TGTGCCAGCTCCCCCATGGGAGCAAGCACAGATACGCAGTATTTT. Protein product: CASSPMGASTDTQYF.